A single TCR beta chain is shown here with its context. The data were obtained in a study of blood T cell repertoires in COVID-19. The overall study: COVID-19 samples collected from the United States, Italy and Spain covered acute and convalescent phases. PBMCs, B-cell-depleted T cells, or T cells provided the cDNA or gDNA that made up the material.

In the authors' methods: Reference gene primer amplification in the assay estimated nucleated cell counts. Profiling relied on immunoSEQ multiplex PCR, and the TCRdb table lists in-frame clones only, not all of them. D and trimming come from the DNA, and the V and J calls and clone size come from that table. The sample contains 70,000 to 95,000 clones, more than 90% of which appear only once. Germline CDR1 and CDR2: LNHDA and SQIVND (reference sequence). CDR3 length: 13 amino acids. V lost 5 bases and J 7 bases, leaving 9 bases between the germline ends. Input material: peripheral blood. V is TRBV19 and J is TRBJ1-6; D ambiguous. The receptor's source is a human donor with active COVID-19. The donor label of this sample is uncertain. CDR3 sequence reads: CASSATVNSPLHF. The CDR3 region has the DNA TGTGCCAGTAGTGCAACAGTGAATTCACCCCTCCACTTT.